The 8 T cell receptor beta chains reported below all come from one sample, sequenced in a study of post-analysis software for immune sequencing data. No antigen is known for these receptors. Study-wide results and caveats: Controls showed lower frequencies than patients for 5 or 6 TRBV segments, and TRBV5-6, TRBV5-1 and TRBV20-1 were among these.

Unique molecular identifiers tagged the TCR beta cDNA libraries. TCRdb processed the PCR reads anew with MiXCR; each CDR3 protein has one entry. The data contain roughly 580,000 distinct CDR3 sequences, about 40% of them singletons. Sequencing was carried out using blood. Source of these receptors: a girl aged 10 to 17 with multiple sclerosis.

J is TRBJ1-2 and V is TRBV6-1; TRBD1 is a possible D gene (6 bases). Trimming cost V 5 bases and J 7 bases, with 14 bases left between them. CDR3 length equals 13 residues. Germline V gives CDR1 MNHNS, CDR2 SASEGT. The CDR3 DNA reads TGTGCCAGCAGTTCCGGGACACAAAGTGGCTACACCTTC. It yields the protein CASSSGTQSGYTF.

The chain has TRBV10-3 and TRBJ2-7; tentative D call: TRBD1 (8 bases). CDR3 length: 15 residues. Germline CDR1 is ENHRY and CDR2 is SYGVKD. V lost 2 bases, J lost 7 bases, and 18 bases lay in between. The CDR3 loop is CAISEPSGTGNEQYF. Here the CDR3 DNA reads TGTGCCATCAGTGAGCCCAGCGGGACAGGCAATGAGCAGTACTTC.

This clonotype showed up just a few times. This chain connects TRBV12-5 to TRBJ2-7; TRBD2 matches at 8 bases. Germline V gives CDR1 LGHNT, CDR2 FRNRAP. The V gene end was trimmed by 1 base and the J gene end by 3 bases; junction bases not matched to a gene: 14. CDR3 length equals 18 residues. CDR3 nucleotides: TGTGCTAGTGGTTTGGGCCTTAGAAGCGGGGGCCTCCACTACGAGCAGTACTTC. Amino acid sequence: CASGLGLRSGGLHYEQYF.

This clonotype came up a few times. The chain carries TRBV29-1 and TRBJ1-2; D perhaps matches TRBD1 (5 bases). Between the trimmed V and J ends, which lost 2 bases and 6 bases, there was a span of 13 bases. Germline V gene lookup returns CDR1 SQVTM and CDR2 ANQGSEA. The CDR3 loop spans 13 amino acids. This CDR3 is CSVEQGLKDGYTF. The CDR3 DNA is TGCAGCGTTGAACAGGGCCTAAAGGATGGCTACACCTTC.

The chain joins TRBV6-5 to TRBJ2-7; D is perhaps TRBD1 (5 bases). Germline V gene sequence: CDR1 MNHEY, CDR2 SVGAGI. Trimming took off 0 bases at V and 3 bases at J, with 9 bases between the two ends. This CDR3 contains 14 residues. CDR3 residues: CASSYSNRIYEQYF. The CDR3 nucleotides are TGTGCCAGCAGTTACTCGAACAGGATCTACGAGCAGTACTTC.

A few counts support this clonotype. The chain carries TRBV6-1 and TRBJ1-5; the D gene is possibly TRBD1 (5 bases). V was trimmed by 8 bases and J by 6 bases, leaving 14 bases between them. CDR1 MNHNS and CDR2 SASEGT come from the germline V gene. The CDR3 runs to 13 residues. The CDR3 bases are TGTGCCAGCGGGGGGTTCAGGTTTCAGCCCCAGCATTTT. Amino acids: CASGGFRFQPQHF.

With regard to this clonotype: A much more abundant neighbour one base away suggests this may be a read error. V gene TRBV6-2 or TRBV6-3 combines with J gene TRBJ2-7; no clear D gene. Trimming took off 2 bases at V and 7 bases at J, with 9 bases between the two ends. The germline CDR1 and CDR2 sequences are MNHEY and SVGEGT. This CDR3 is built from 12 residues. The CDR3 DNA is TGTGCCAGCAGTTACCCCCCGGAGGAGCAGTACTTC. This gives the protein CASSYPPEEQYF.

This clonotype was counted only a few times. Here the CDR3 reads CASSQGGTGMDYGYTF. The DNA for the CDR3 is TGCGCCAGCAGCCAAGGAGGGACAGGCATGGACTATGGCTACACCTTC. The rearrangement uses TRBV4-1 and TRBJ1-2; 8 nucleotides line up with TRBD1. Germline CDR1 MGHRA, CDR2 YSYEKL. The junction had 7 bases not matched to a gene; V was cut back by 1 base and J by 3 bases. The CDR3 loop spans 16 amino acids.